These 19 T cell receptor beta chains were all obtained from the same sample, sequenced in a study of blood T cell repertoires in COVID-19. Sequenced by immunoSEQ multiplex PCR; TCRdb stores in-frame clones only, minus some. The table lists some 670,000 clones, approximately 90% of them singletons. The sequencing input was peripheral blood. The receptor set was obtained from a woman under 30 with acute or convalescent COVID-19.

The chain recombines TRBV6-5 with TRBJ2-4, with a possible D match to TRBD1 (6 bases). The germline V gene has CDR1 MNHEY and CDR2 SVGAGI. V was cut by 6 bases and J by 0 bases, with 12 bases left in between. This CDR3 has 15 residues. CDR3 nucleotide sequence: TGTGCCAGCAGCCAGGGACATCTAGCCAAAAACATTCAGTACTTC. Protein sequence: CASSQGHLAKNIQYF.

This sequence joins TRBV19 and TRBJ1-1, with D unresolved. The CDR3 is 13 amino acids. V lost 3 bases to trimming and J lost 4 bases, with 9 bases between them. CDR1 is LNHDA and CDR2 is SQIVND in the germline V gene (reference sequence). The CDR3 protein is CASSIIRSTEAFF. CDR3 DNA sequence: TGTGCCAGTAGTATTATTAGAAGCACTGAAGCTTTCTTT.

The CDR3 nucleotides are TGTGCCAGCCAGCCCCCGGACAGGAAGAACACTGAAGCTTTCTTT. It is translated as CASQPPDRKNTEAFF. This rearrangement joins TRBV3-1 (or the pseudogene TRBV3-2) to TRBJ1-1; 7 bases align to TRBD1. The CDR3 length is 15 residues. Trimming cost V 8 bases and J 1 base; bases outside gene matches: 10. CDR1 is LGHDT, CDR2 YNNKEL, per germline (reference sequence).

J is TRBJ1-2 and V is TRBV7-2; tentatively, D is TRBD1 (5 bases). This CDR3 spans 12 amino acids. V lost 5 bases to trimming and J lost 7 bases, with 11 bases between them. Germline CDR1 and CDR2: SGHTA and FQGNSA. CDR3 nucleotides: TGTGCCAGCAGCACTCCAGGGCTTGGCTACACCTTC. It is translated as CASSTPGLGYTF.

The chain has TRBV5-1 and TRBJ1-1, with 11 bases fitting TRBD1. V lost 7 bases to trimming and J lost 1 base; unmatched junction nucleotides: 9. CDR3 size: 16 residues. Germline CDR1 reads SGHRS; CDR2 reads YFSETQ. As DNA, the CDR3 is TGCGCCAGCCTCCGGACAGGGGGCGAGGGGAACACTGAAGCTTTCTTT. It specifies CASLRTGGEGNTEAFF.

This clone was picked up one time. CDR3 bases: TGTGCCAGCAGCCCTCGGACTAGCGGGGGGCCTGCTCAAGAGACCCAGTACTTC. This gives the protein CASSPRTSGGPAQETQYF. V and J are TRBV7-9 and TRBJ2-5; 14 bases map to TRBD2. CDR1 SEHNR and CDR2 FQNEAQ come from the germline V gene (reference sequence). The V and J ends lost 5 bases and 2 bases, in that order; junction bases with no gene match: 10. The CDR3 sequence is 18 residues long. Filled out from reference TRBV7-9 and TRBJ2-5, the complete variable domain reads DTGVSQNPRHKITKRGQNVTFRCDPISEHNRLYWYRQTLGQGPEFLTYFQNEAQLEKSRLLSDRFSAERPKGSFSTLEIQRTEQGDSAMYLCASSPRTSGGPAQETQYFGPGTRLLVL.

The rearrangement joins TRBV29-1 to TRBJ2-7, with 11 nucleotides matching TRBD1. This CDR3 has 15 residues. CDR1 is SQVTM and CDR2 is ANQGSEA in the germline V gene. CDR3 sequence reads: CPQNRDRGFSAEQYF. CDR3 nucleotide sequence: TGCCCACAGAATCGGGACAGGGGGTTTTCCGCCGAGCAGTACTTC.

The chain uses TRBV3-1 (or the pseudogene TRBV3-2) and TRBJ1-1, with D uncertain. CDR1 LGHDT and CDR2 YNNKEL come from the germline V gene (reference sequence). The ends were cut back, 3 bases at V and 1 base at J, with 3 bases in the middle. The CDR3 totals 12 residues. The DNA of the CDR3 is TGTGCCAGCAGCCACGGGAACACTGAAGCTTTCTTT. Amino acids: CASSHGNTEAFF.

The V call is TRBV10-3, the J call TRBJ1-4; the match to TRBD1 covers 7 bases. The CDR3 is 15 residues long. CDR1 is ENHRY and CDR2 is SYGVKD in the germline V gene. V shed 8 bases, J shed 7 bases, and the junction held 13 bases outside the gene matches. The CDR3 coding sequence is TGTGCCATCGGGTATTTGGTACAGGGGACTGAAAAACTGTTTTTT. Protein: CAIGYLVQGTEKLFF.

CDR3 in DNA: TGTGCCAGCAGCCAGACAGCTACGAACACCGGGGAGCTGTTTTTT. Translated: CASSQTATNTGELFF. V usage is TRBV7-2 and J usage is TRBJ2-2; tentatively, D is TRBD1 (5 bases). The CDR3 has 15 residues. Germline V gene sequence: CDR1 SGHTA, CDR2 FQGNSA. Trimming stripped 5 bases from V and 0 bases from J, with 10 bases between.

Remarks on this clone: The same CDR3 can be traced to other DNA sequences in this sample. The chain employs TRBV9 and TRBJ2-1, with a possible D match to TRBD1 (5 bases). The ends were cut back, 0 bases at V and 8 bases at J, with 6 bases in the middle. Germline values: CDR1 SGDLS, CDR2 YYNGEE. The CDR3 has 12 residues. The CDR3 spells CASSVEGDEQFF. CDR3 nucleotides: TGTGCCAGCAGCGTAGAAGGGGATGAGCAGTTCTTC.

This clone was seen just once. J is TRBJ1-1 and V is TRBV19; no definite D call. V was clipped by 1 base and J by 1 base, with 16 bases between them. The germline gives CDR1 LNHDA, CDR2 SQIVND (reference sequence). This CDR3 has 17 amino acids. CDR3 nucleotides: TGTGCCAGTAGTATAGTACGGTTCGAGGAGTCGAACACTGAAGCTTTCTTT. Translating it yields CASSIVRFEESNTEAFF.

The chain joins TRBV19 to TRBJ1-1; possible D gene TRBD1, 6 bases. Germline loops: CDR1 LNHDA, CDR2 SQIVND (reference sequence). The ends were cut back, 3 bases at V and 3 bases at J, with 14 bases in the middle. CDR3 length: 15 residues. In DNA form, the CDR3 reads TGTGCCAGTAGTATGGGGACAACGTCGGACACTGAAGCTTTCTTT. Translated: CASSMGTTSDTEAFF.

The chain recombines TRBV7-2 with TRBJ2-3; 9 bases fit TRBD2. The CDR3 extends over 18 amino acids. Germline V lookup: CDR1 SGHTA, CDR2 FQGNSA. Germline trimming cut 0 bases from V and 4 bases from J; bases unmatched to any gene: 11. CDR3 amino acids: CASSLAMSGGPRSDTQYF. The CDR3, as DNA: TGTGCCAGCAGCTTAGCTATGAGCGGGGGGCCTCGCTCAGATACGCAGTATTTT.

In DNA form, the CDR3 reads TGTGCCAGCGGGACAGGGTTAATCTACGAGCAGTACTTC. Encoded protein: CASGTGLIYEQYF. The gene calls are TRBV6-5 and TRBJ2-7, with TRBD1 matching over 9 bases. The CDR3 covers 13 residues. In germline, CDR1 is MNHEY, CDR2 SVGAGI. After removal of 8 bases from V and 3 bases from J, the junction contained 5 bases not matched to a gene.

The chain employs TRBV7-2 and TRBJ2-1; 10 bases fit TRBD2. This CDR3 spans 15 amino acids. V lost 6 bases and J lost 2; bases outside the gene matches: 4. Germline-derived CDR1 and CDR2 are SGHTA and FQGNSA. The CDR3 DNA reads TGTGCCAGCAGGCCACTAGCGGGGACCTACAATGAGCAGTTCTTC. It codes for CASRPLAGTYNEQFF.

J is TRBJ2-1 and V is TRBV15, with TRBD1 as a possible D gene (5 bases). The CDR3 extends over 14 amino acids. CDR1 LNHNV and CDR2 YYDKDF come from the germline V gene (reference sequence). The V gene lost 1 base and the J gene lost 5 bases, with 9 bases spanning the gap. For the CDR3, the DNA is TGTGCCACCAGCAGAGCAGGGTCCCACAATGAGCAGTTCTTC. Translation gives CATSRAGSHNEQFF.

This clone was recorded once. This chain links TRBV11-2 with TRBJ2-3; D call uncertain. Looked up from germline, CDR1 is SGHAT and CDR2 is FQNNGV. The CDR3 is 14 residues long. V gave up 1 base and J gave up 2 bases, with 7 bases separating them. Here the CDR3 reads CASSLGSLTDTQYF. DNA of the CDR3: TGTGCCAGCAGCTTAGGCAGTCTCACAGATACGCAGTATTTT.

The genes are TRBV3-1 (or the pseudogene TRBV3-2) and TRBJ2-3, with D uncertain. The CDR3 sequence is 17 residues long. The V gene's germline CDR1 is LGHDT and CDR2 YNNKEL (reference sequence). V lost 3 bases and J 2 bases, leaving 18 bases between the germline ends. CDR3 in DNA: TGTGCCAGCAGCCAGACTCCACCCCTAGAAACCACAGATACGCAGTATTTT. This translates into CASSQTPPLETTDTQYF.